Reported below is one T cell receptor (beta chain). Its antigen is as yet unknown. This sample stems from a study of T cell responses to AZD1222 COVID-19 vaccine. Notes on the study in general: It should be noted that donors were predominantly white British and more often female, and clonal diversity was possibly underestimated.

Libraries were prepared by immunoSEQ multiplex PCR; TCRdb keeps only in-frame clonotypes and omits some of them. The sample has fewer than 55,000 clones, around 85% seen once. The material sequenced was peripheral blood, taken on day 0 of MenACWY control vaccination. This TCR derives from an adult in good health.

CDR3 sequence (DNA): TGTGCCAGCAGCTTAGGAAGTTTTGAAAAACTGTTTTTT. This translates into CASSLGSFEKLFF. The chain uses TRBV7-6 and TRBJ1-4; no reliable D call. The germline gives CDR1 SGHVS, CDR2 FNYEAQ. Trimming stripped 1 base from V and 7 bases from J, with 7 bases between. The CDR3 sequence is 13 residues long.